The sequence of this TCR beta chain was determined in a study of T cell responses to AZD1222 COVID-19 vaccine. Whole-study results and caveats: The study reported that nearly half of spike-specific TCRs target unmutated variant regions.

Comment on this clone: Its antigen is still unknown.

TCRdb's table, derived via immunoSEQ multiplex PCR, lists solely in-frame clones and lacks some. The sample holds about 170,000 clones, around 85% seen once. Deletions cut 4 bases from V and 1 base from J, with 13 bases between. The CDR3 is 15 residues long. From germline, CDR1 is LNHDA and CDR2 SQIVND (reference sequence). The J gene is TRBJ2-5, the V gene TRBV19, with a tentative D call TRBD2 (6 bases). The source of this sequence is an adult who received the AZD1222 COVID-19 vaccine. The input for sequencing was peripheral blood, taken 28 days after the second AZD1222 dose. The CDR3 spells CASSTLGGSQETQYF. The CDR3 region has the DNA TGTGCCAGTAGTACGCTCGGGGGTAGCCAAGAGACCCAGTACTTC.